The rows below give T cell receptor beta chains drawn from one sample of a study of TIL therapy for anti-PD-1-resistant metastatic lung cancer. TCRdb's table, derived via immunoSEQ multiplex PCR, lists solely in-frame clones and lacks some. The table lists 45,000 to 60,000 clones, approximately 70% of them singletons. The source was tumor tissue, collected at baseline. All receptors come from a person between 25 and 79 years old with non-small cell lung cancer. CDR3s include the opening cysteine and the closing phenylalanine or tryptophan. Each record gives: D gene, J gene, V gene, clone size, CDR3 DNA, CDR3 protein. D genes are given only for firm matches. Size is omitted from some rows. Given values are once, few, many or a class for expanded clones.

D gene: NA
J gene: TRBJ1-4
V gene: TRBV18
clone size: few
CDR3 DNA: TGTGCCAGCTCATTGGACCAGGGGCTGTTTTTT
CDR3 protein: CASSLDQGLFF

D gene: NA
J gene: TRBJ1-4
V gene: TRBV27
clone size: NA
CDR3 DNA: TGTGCCAGCAGTTTATCGGGCAGGGTAGGAGAAAAACTGTTTTTT
CDR3 protein: CASSLSGRVGEKLFF

D gene: TRBD1
J gene: TRBJ2-5
V gene: TRBV11-2
clone size: NA
CDR3 DNA: TGTGCCAGCAGCTTAGCCCCCCGGGACAGGGGGCTTGAGCAGTACTTC
CDR3 protein: CASSLAPRDRGLEQYF

D gene: NA
J gene: TRBJ2-5
V gene: TRBV6-5
clone size: NA
CDR3 DNA: TGTGCCAGCAGTATTCTAGCAGAAGAGACCCAGTACTTC
CDR3 protein: CASSILAEETQYF

D gene: NA
J gene: TRBJ2-7
V gene: TRBV27
clone size: few
CDR3 DNA: TGTGCCAGCAGTCCCGGCTCGGGCTCCTACGAGCAGTACTTC
CDR3 protein: CASSPGSGSYEQYF

D gene: TRBD1
J gene: TRBJ2-5
V gene: TRBV29-1
clone size: NA
CDR3 DNA: TGCAGCGTTGAAGACACGGGCAGGGGGCTCGAGACCCAGTACTTC
CDR3 protein: CSVEDTGRGLETQYF

D gene: NA
J gene: TRBJ2-2
V gene: TRBV9
clone size: few
CDR3 DNA: TGTGCCAGCAGCTTAAGACTAGTTGGGGAGCTGTTTTTT
CDR3 protein: CASSLRLVGELFF

D gene: NA
J gene: TRBJ1-2
V gene: TRBV27
clone size: NA
CDR3 DNA: TGTGCCAGCACCCCTGGGGGTCGTTCCTCCTATGGCTACACCTTC
CDR3 protein: CASTPGGRSSYGYTF

D gene: TRBD2
J gene: TRBJ2-1
V gene: TRBV5-1
clone size: few
CDR3 DNA: TGCGCCAGCAGCCCGCTGAGCGGGGGGGCCATCAATGAGCAGTTCTTC
CDR3 protein: CASSPLSGGAINEQFF

D gene: NA
J gene: TRBJ1-5
V gene: TRBV18
clone size: NA
CDR3 DNA: TGTGCCAGCTCACCAGGAGCAGGTGGCAATCAGCCCCAGCATTTT
CDR3 protein: CASSPGAGGNQPQHF

D gene: NA
J gene: TRBJ1-6
V gene: TRBV7-2
clone size: NA
CDR3 DNA: TGTGCCAGCAGCCTAAGACATGCACGGGGTGGTTCACCCCTCCACTTT
CDR3 protein: CASSLRHARGGSPLHF

D gene: TRBD1
J gene: TRBJ2-2
V gene: TRBV10-3
clone size: NA
CDR3 DNA: TGTGCCATCAGTGCCCAGGGGGCGCCCACCGGGGAGCTGTTTTTT
CDR3 protein: CAISAQGAPTGELFF

D gene: NA
J gene: TRBJ2-3
V gene: TRBV5-6
clone size: NA
CDR3 DNA: TGTGCCAGCAGCTTGGGTTACAAGGGATATACGCAGTATTTT
CDR3 protein: CASSLGYKGYTQYF

D gene: NA
J gene: TRBJ2-7
V gene: TRBV6-1
clone size: NA
CDR3 DNA: TGTGCGGTGGGGACAATCGAGCAGTACTTC
CDR3 protein: CAVGTIEQYF

D gene: NA
J gene: TRBJ1-5
V gene: TRBV18
clone size: NA
CDR3 DNA: TGTGCCAGCTCGCACACCCCTCGGACGCTAGGCGATCAGCCCCAGCATTTT
CDR3 protein: CASSHTPRTLGDQPQHF

D gene: NA
J gene: TRBJ1-1
V gene: TRBV19
clone size: NA
CDR3 DNA: TGTGCCAGTAGTATAGCCAGGGACACTGAAGCTTTCTTT
CDR3 protein: CASSIARDTEAFF

D gene: NA
J gene: TRBJ2-5
V gene: TRBV7-9
clone size: NA
CDR3 DNA: TGTGCCAGCAGCTTAGGGGGGCGGCAAGAGACCCAGTACTTC
CDR3 protein: CASSLGGRQETQYF

D gene: NA
J gene: TRBJ2-7
V gene: TRBV1
clone size: NA
CDR3 DNA: TGCACCAGCAGCCATACTCCGGACTCGTCTATTTCCTACGAGCAGTACTTC
CDR3 protein: CTSSHTPDSSISYEQYF

D gene: NA
J gene: TRBJ2-6
V gene: TRBV29-1
clone size: few
CDR3 DNA: TGCAGCGCCTCCGGACGGAGCTCTGGGGCCAACGTCCTGACTTTC
CDR3 protein: CSASGRSSGANVLTF

D gene: NA
J gene: TRBJ1-5
V gene: TRBV5-8
clone size: NA
CDR3 DNA: TGTGCCAGCAGCTTGGAAACTGCGGGGGCCAATCAGCCCCAGCATTTT
CDR3 protein: CASSLETAGANQPQHF

D gene: NA
J gene: TRBJ1-1
V gene: TRBV27
clone size: once
CDR3 DNA: TGTGCCAGCAGTGCCCTCCCAGGAATTGCTGAAGCTTTCTTT
CDR3 protein: CASSALPGIAEAFF

D gene: NA
J gene: TRBJ2-7
V gene: TRBV7-8
clone size: NA
CDR3 DNA: TGTGCCAGCAGCACCCTCCTAGTCGGGTCCTACGAGCAGTACTTC
CDR3 protein: CASSTLLVGSYEQYF

D gene: NA
J gene: TRBJ2-3
V gene: TRBV9
clone size: NA
CDR3 DNA: TGTGCCAGCAGCGGGTGGTGGGATACGCAGTATTTT
CDR3 protein: CASSGWWDTQYF

D gene: TRBD2
J gene: TRBJ2-7
V gene: TRBV27
clone size: NA
CDR3 DNA: TGTGCCAGCACCATCCTAGCGGGATCCGGCGAGCAGTACTTC
CDR3 protein: CASTILAGSGEQYF

D gene: NA
J gene: TRBJ1-2
V gene: TRBV6-1
clone size: NA
CDR3 DNA: TGTGCCAGCAGTGAAGTGGGCCACCGTAACTATGGCTACACCTTC
CDR3 protein: CASSEVGHRNYGYTF

D gene: TRBD2
J gene: TRBJ2-7
V gene: TRBV11-2
clone size: NA
CDR3 DNA: TGTGCCAGCAGCTTAGGCGGGAGTAAAAACGAGCAGTACTTC
CDR3 protein: CASSLGGSKNEQYF

D gene: TRBD2
J gene: TRBJ2-3
V gene: TRBV7-9
clone size: NA
CDR3 DNA: TGTGCCAGCAGCTCGACGGGTTTGACTAGCGGGGACCCCACAGATACGCAGTATTTT
CDR3 protein: CASSSTGLTSGDPTDTQYF

D gene: NA
J gene: TRBJ2-7
V gene: TRBV7-8
clone size: NA
CDR3 DNA: TGTGCCAGCAGCTTACCTTCGGCAGCCTTATCCTACGAGCAGTACTTC
CDR3 protein: CASSLPSAALSYEQYF

D gene: TRBD1
J gene: TRBJ1-5
V gene: TRBV4-2
clone size: few
CDR3 DNA: TGTGCCAGCAGCCAACGATTCACAGGGGGCAGCAATCAGCCCCAGCATTTT
CDR3 protein: CASSQRFTGGSNQPQHF

D gene: TRBD1
J gene: TRBJ2-6
V gene: TRBV5-5
clone size: NA
CDR3 DNA: TGTGCCAGCAGCTATGGGACAGCCTCTGGGGCCAACGTCCTGACTTTC
CDR3 protein: CASSYGTASGANVLTF

D gene: TRBD1
J gene: TRBJ2-1
V gene: TRBV28
clone size: NA
CDR3 DNA: TGTGCCAGCAGTTTCAGGGTCGCAGGGGGCCCCTCTAATGAGCAGTTCTTC
CDR3 protein: CASSFRVAGGPSNEQFF

D gene: TRBD1
J gene: TRBJ1-5
V gene: TRBV11-2
clone size: many
CDR3 DNA: TGTGCCAGCAGCTTAACCGGGACAGATAGCAATCAGCCCCAGCATTTT
CDR3 protein: CASSLTGTDSNQPQHF